This T cell receptor beta chain stems from a study of blood T cell repertoires in COVID-19 (dated by TCRdb to 2020 to 2022). Some background on the complete study: Collaborator samples came from the United States, Italy and Spain and covered acute and convalescent phases of COVID-19. A freely available public database, intended as a resource for researchers studying the immune response to SARS-CoV-2, is where the repertoires were released. The dataset comprised deeply sampled blood TCRbeta repertoires from subjects exposed to, actively infected with, or recovered from COVID-19. Samples came from the ongoing ImmuneRACE study (first 160 participants) plus 1,254 subjects from 6 global collaborators. Nearly every sample came with metadata listing a de-identified subject ID, COVID-19 status, age in years and sex. The prospective study material was composed of cDNA or gDNA derived from T cells, B-cell-depleted T cells, or PBMCs. Where available, HLA class I and class II types were taken from metadata supplied by the sample provider and were not determined by assay-based typing. The paper as a whole reports these results and caveats: How much clinical and demographic metadata was included differed by source and by participant, and the metadata was provided uncurated.

Worth noting for this clone: Its binding antigen is unknown. Base qualities are not recorded, but no much larger clone differs from it by a single base.

Whole blood was collected in K2EDTA tubes by collaborating institutions according to the institutions' own protocols. For TCRbeta analysis, collaborators shipped samples as frozen whole blood, isolated PBMCs, or DNA extracted from either of those sample types. TCRbeta CDR3 regions were amplified from genomic DNA by means of the immunoSEQ Assay, a bias-controlled multiplex PCR. Per the source publication's procedure: The number of nucleated cells in each sample was estimated by amplification of reference gene primers within the assay. Sequence reads were collapsed and filtered to measure the absolute abundance of every unique TCRbeta CDR3 rearrangement. For each sample, productive Simpson clonality was calculated as the square root of Simpson's diversity index over productive rearrangements. TCRdb re-hosts the immuneACCESS table, in-frame sequences only. Its copies lack some clones; in the studies checked, an unresolved V gene accounts for under half of them, and the cause for the rest is not known. The DNA gave D and trimming, while V, J and clone size come from that table. Present in this sample are fewer than 40,000 clones, over 80% of which were seen just once. 11% to 15% of the sample lies in the top ten.

CDR1 SGHRS and CDR2 YFSETQ were looked up in the germline V gene. V is trimmed back by 4 bases and J by 6 bases, and the junction contains 4 bases that no gene match accounts for. From the cysteine up to the phenylalanine, the CDR3 has a length of 16 residues. Of all the DNA, just the CDR3 is kept, 48 bases in frame from base 1. The rearranged segments are TRBV5-1 and TRBJ2-1, with 16 bases aligning to TRBD2. This TCR came from a man aged 60 to 75 with active COVID-19. The sample comprised peripheral blood. The CDR3 sequence is CASSGGTSGRGNEQFF. The DNA reads as follows: TGCGCCAGCAGCGGGGGGACTAGCGGGAGGGGCAATGAGCAGTTCTTC.